This entry concerns a single T cell receptor beta chain. This specimen comes from a study of technical replicates of blood from a few donors. Clones were sequenced by immunoSEQ multiplex PCR, and TCRdb holds only the in-frame ones, with some missing. Of more than 65,000 clones listed, approximately 93% were seen once; the top ten hold roughly 0.37%. The sample comprised T cells isolated from PBMCs. The sequence came from a human donor in good health.

The CDR3 DNA follows: TGCGCCAGCAGCTTGTCTAGCGGGGAGGCTGGGGCCAACGTCCTGACTTTC. Its protein product is CASSLSSGEAGANVLTF. The rearrangement joins TRBV5-1 to TRBJ2-6; 9 bases are shared with TRBD2. The trim removed 1 base at V and 2 bases at J, leaving 4 bases unmatched. The CDR3 is 17 amino acids. CDR1 is SGHRS and CDR2 is YFSETQ in the germline V gene.